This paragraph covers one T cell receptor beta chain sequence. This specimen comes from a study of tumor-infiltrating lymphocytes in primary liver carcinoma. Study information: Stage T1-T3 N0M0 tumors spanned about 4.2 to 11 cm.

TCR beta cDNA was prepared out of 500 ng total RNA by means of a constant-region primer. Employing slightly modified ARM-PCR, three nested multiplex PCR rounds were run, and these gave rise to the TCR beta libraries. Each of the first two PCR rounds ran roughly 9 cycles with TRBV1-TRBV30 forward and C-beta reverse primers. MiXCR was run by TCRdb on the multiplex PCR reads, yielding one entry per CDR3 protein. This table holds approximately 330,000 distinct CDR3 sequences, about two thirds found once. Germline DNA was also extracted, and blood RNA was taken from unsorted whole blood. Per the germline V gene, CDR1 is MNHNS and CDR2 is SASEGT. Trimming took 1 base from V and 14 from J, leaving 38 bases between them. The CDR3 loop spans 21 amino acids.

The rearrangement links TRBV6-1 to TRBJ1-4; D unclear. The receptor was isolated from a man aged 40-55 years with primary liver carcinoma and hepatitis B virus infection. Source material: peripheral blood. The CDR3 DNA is TGTGCCAGCAGTGAAGGGGGATGGGCGTCCCATCCGCAAATACAGTCGGGGTGGCTGTTTTTT. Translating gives CASSEGGWASHPQIQSGWLFF.